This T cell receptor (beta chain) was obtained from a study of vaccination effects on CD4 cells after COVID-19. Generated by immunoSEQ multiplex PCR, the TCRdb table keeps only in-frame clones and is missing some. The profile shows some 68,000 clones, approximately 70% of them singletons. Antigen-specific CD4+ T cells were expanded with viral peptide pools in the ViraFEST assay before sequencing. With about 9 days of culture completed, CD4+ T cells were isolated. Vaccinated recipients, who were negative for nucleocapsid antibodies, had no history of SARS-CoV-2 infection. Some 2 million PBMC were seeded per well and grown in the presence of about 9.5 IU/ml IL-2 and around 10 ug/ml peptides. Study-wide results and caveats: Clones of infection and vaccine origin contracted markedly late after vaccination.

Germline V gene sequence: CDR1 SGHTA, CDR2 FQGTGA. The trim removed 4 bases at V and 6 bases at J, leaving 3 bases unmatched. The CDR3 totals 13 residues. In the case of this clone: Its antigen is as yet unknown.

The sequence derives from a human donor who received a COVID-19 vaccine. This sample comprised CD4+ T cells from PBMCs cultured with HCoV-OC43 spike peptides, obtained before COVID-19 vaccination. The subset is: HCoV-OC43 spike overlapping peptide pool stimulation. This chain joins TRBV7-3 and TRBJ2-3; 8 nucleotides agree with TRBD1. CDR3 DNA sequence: TGTGCCAGCAGCTCCTACAGGGGGGATACGCAGTATTTT. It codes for CASSSYRGDTQYF. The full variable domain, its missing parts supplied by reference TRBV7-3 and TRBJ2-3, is GAGVSQTPSNKVTEKGKYVELRCDPISGHTALYWYRQSLGQGPEFLIYFQGTGAADDSGLPNDRFFAVRPEGSVSTLKIQRTERGDSAVYLCASSSYRGDTQYFGPGTRLTVL.